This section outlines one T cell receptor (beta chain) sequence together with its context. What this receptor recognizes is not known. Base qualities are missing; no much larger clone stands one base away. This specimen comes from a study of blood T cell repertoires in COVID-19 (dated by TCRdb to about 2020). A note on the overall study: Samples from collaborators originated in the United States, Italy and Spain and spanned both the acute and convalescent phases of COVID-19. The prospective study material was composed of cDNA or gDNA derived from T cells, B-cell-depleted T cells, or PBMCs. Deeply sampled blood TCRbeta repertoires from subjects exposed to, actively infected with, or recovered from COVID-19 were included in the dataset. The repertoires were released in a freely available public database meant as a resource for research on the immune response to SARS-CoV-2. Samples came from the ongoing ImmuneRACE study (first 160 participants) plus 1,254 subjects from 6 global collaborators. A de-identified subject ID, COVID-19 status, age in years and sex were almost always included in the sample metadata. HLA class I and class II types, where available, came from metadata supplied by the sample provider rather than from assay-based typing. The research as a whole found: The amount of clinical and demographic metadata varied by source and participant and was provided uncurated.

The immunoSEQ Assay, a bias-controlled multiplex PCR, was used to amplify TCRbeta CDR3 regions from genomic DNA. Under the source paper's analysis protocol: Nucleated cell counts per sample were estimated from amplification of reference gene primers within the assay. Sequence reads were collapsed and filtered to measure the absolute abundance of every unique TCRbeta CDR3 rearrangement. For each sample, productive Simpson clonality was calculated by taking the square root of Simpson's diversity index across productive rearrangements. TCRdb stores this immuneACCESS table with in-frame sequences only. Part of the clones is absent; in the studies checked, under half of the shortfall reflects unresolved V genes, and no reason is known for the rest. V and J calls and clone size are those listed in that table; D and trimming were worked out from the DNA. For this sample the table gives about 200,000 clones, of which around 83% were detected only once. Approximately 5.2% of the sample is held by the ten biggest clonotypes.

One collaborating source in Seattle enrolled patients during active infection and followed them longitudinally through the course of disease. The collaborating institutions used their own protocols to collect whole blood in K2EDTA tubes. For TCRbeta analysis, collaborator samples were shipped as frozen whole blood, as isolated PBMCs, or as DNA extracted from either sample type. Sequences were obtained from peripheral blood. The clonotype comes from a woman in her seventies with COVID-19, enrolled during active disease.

The DNA is as follows: TGTGCCAGCAGCTTGCTGGGGACTAGCGGGAATCCCTACGAGCAGTACTTC. Its protein reads: CASSLLGTSGNPYEQYF. The sequence is built from TRBV5-6 and TRBJ2-7; 13 junctional bases match TRBD2. The CDR3, cysteine through phenylalanine, is 17 amino acids long. Just CDR3 DNA is preserved here, 51 bases in frame from base 1. After removal of 1 base from V and 2 bases from J, the junction retains 6 bases not matched to a gene. Sequences SGHDT (CDR1) and YYEEEE (CDR2) are obtained from the germline V gene.